The 8 T cell receptor beta chains below all came from one sample that was sequenced in a study of T cells in AML relapse after transplant. TCR alpha and beta chains were amplified from RNA by modified RACE PCR. TCRdb independently ran MiXCR on the PCR reads; one entry per CDR3 protein. The sample records 460 or so distinct CDR3 sequences, over 8.5% being singletons. This material consisted of bone marrow, either the whole sample or a sorted T cell fraction (not recorded which), taken at relapse. Every receptor here comes from a human donor who had a stem cell transplant for acute myeloid leukemia. A share of the T cells may be of graft donor origin.

Within the sample, this clonotype is large. The V call is TRBV6-5, the J call TRBJ1-1, with D perhaps TRBD1 (5 bases). The germline V gene encodes CDR1 MNHEY and CDR2 SVGAGI. The CDR3 length is 13 residues. V was pared by 6 bases and J by 1 base, with 9 bases between. This CDR3 is CASSPGENTEAFF. In nucleotides, the CDR3 is TGTGCCAGCAGCCCGGGGGAGAACACTGAAGCTTTCTTT.

The CDR3 nucleotides are TGTGCCAGCAGAAAAACCGGGACGTTAACCTACGAGCAGTACTTC. The encoded protein is CASRKTGTLTYEQYF. V usage is TRBV11-3 and J usage is TRBJ2-7; D assignment may be TRBD1 or TRBD2 (5 bases each). Trimming stripped 6 bases from V and 2 bases from J, with 17 bases between. The CDR3 spans 15 residues. Germline CDR1 and CDR2: SGHNT and YENEEA.

Relative to its sample, this clonotype is large (0.1 to 1%). This chain uses TRBV19 with TRBJ2-4; D gene ambiguous. V lost 7 bases and J lost 6, with 13 bases in between. Germline CDR1 and CDR2: LNHDA and SQIVND (reference sequence). This CDR3 spans 13 amino acids. The CDR3 bases are TGTGCCAGTACCCCGAACGCCGGAAACATTCAGTACTTC. Translation: CASTPNAGNIQYF. The variable domain in full, with the rest retrieved from reference TRBV19 and TRBJ2-4, is DGGITQSPKYLFRKEGQNVTLSCEQNLNHDAMYWYRQDPGQGLRLIYYSQIVNDFQKGDIAEGYSVSREKKESFPLTVTSAQKNPTAFYLCASTPNAGNIQYFGAGTRLSVL.

Relative to its sample, this clonotype is medium-sized (0.01 to 0.1%). The chain couples TRBV10-3 to TRBJ2-7, with 9 positions matching TRBD1. V shed 11 bases and J 6 bases; nucleotides not matched to a gene: 5. The CDR3 has 11 amino acids. Germline V gene lookup returns CDR1 ENHRY and CDR2 SYGVKD. The CDR3 DNA is TGTGCCGCACGGACAGGGGCCGAGCAGTACTTC. As protein: CAARTGAEQYF.

This clonotype is medium-sized by share. This chain joins TRBV7-2 and TRBJ1-6; no clear D gene. CDR1 is SGHTA and CDR2 is FQGNSA in the germline V gene. The CDR3 covers 14 residues. The V gene lost 2 bases and the J gene lost 9 bases, with 11 bases spanning the gap. The CDR3 sequence is CASSLNPLASPLHF. DNA for the CDR3: TGTGCCAGCAGCTTAAATCCCCTGGCTTCACCCCTCCACTTT.

This clonotype counts as large. This chain links TRBV7-9 with TRBJ1-5, with no clear D. V dropped 1 base and J dropped 5 bases, with 6 bases sitting between them. This CDR3 comprises 13 residues. CDR1 and CDR2 (germline): SEHNR, FQNEAQ (reference sequence). CDR3 in amino acids: CASSLDSHQPQHF. The CDR3 nucleotides read TGTGCCAGCAGCTTAGACAGCCATCAGCCCCAGCATTTT.

This clonotype was recorded many times. A junction boundary mismatches the germline segment, possibly from a read error. The V gene is TRBV5-1, the J gene TRBJ1-1; D is uncertain. Per germline, CDR1 SGHRS and CDR2 YFSETQ. This CDR3 is 14 amino acids long. CDR3 DNA: TGCACCAGCAGCTTCCGGGCCCCTGACACTGAAGCTTTCTTT. Protein: CTSSFRAPDTEAFF.

This clonotype is classed as medium-sized (0.01 to 0.1%). This chain links TRBV28 with TRBJ2-1; TRBD2 matches 9 bases. The germline gives CDR1 MDHEN, CDR2 SYDVKM. J was trimmed by 4 bases and V by 6 bases; bases with no gene match: 7. This CDR3 has 15 residues. CDR3 DNA: TGTGCCAGCAGCCCCGCTAGCGGGGCATACAATGAGCAGTTCTTC. Residues: CASSPASGAYNEQFF.